Below, 20 T cell receptor beta chains from the same sample are listed, as sequenced in a study of CD8+ T cells in alopecia areata. Following extraction, RNA underwent reverse transcription to cDNA, which served as the sequencing template. The assay was immunoSEQ multiplex PCR, and TCRdb's table has in-frame clones only and misses some. The sample carries approximately 61,000 clones, 90% to 97% recorded once. The sample in question was CD8+ T cells sorted from blood, obtained at week 0. Receptor source: a human donor with alopecia areata.

The rearrangement joins TRBV11-2 to TRBJ1-1; D might be TRBD1 (5 bases). CDR1 and CDR2 from the germline V gene are SGHAT and FQNNGV. Between the trimmed V and J ends, which lost 1 base and 5 bases, there was a span of 14 bases. The CDR3 is 15 residues long. CDR3 bases: TGTGCCAGCAGCTTAGGTGTCGGGGGAGCTACTGAAGCTTTCTTT. It codes for CASSLGVGGATEAFF.

The V call is TRBV5-6, the J call TRBJ2-5; D remains ambiguous. Per the germline V gene, CDR1 is SGHDT and CDR2 is YYEEEE. CDR3 length equals 13 residues. V was shortened by 1 base and J by 9 bases, with 13 bases between the two germline ends. The CDR3 reads CASSLHWPAAQYF. CDR3 DNA: TGTGCCAGCAGCTTGCATTGGCCGGCGGCCCAGTACTTC.

J is TRBJ1-1 and V is TRBV27; D is uncertain. Germline lookup yields CDR1 MNHEY and CDR2 SMNVEV (reference sequence). The CDR3 spans 13 residues. Trimming removed 4 bases at V and 0 bases at J, with 6 bases between. As DNA, the CDR3 is TGTGCCAGCAGTTCCACAGTGAACACTGAAGCTTTCTTT. Translation: CASSSTVNTEAFF.

Points on this clone: This same CDR3 is encoded by further DNA sequences in the sample. The V gene is TRBV7-6, the J gene TRBJ2-7; 8 nucleotides line up with TRBD2. Germline CDR1 is SGHVS and CDR2 is FNYEAQ. J lost 5 bases, V lost 5 bases, and 5 bases had no gene match. CDR3 length: 13 residues. The CDR3 nucleotides are TGTGCCAGCAGCGGAAGCGGGGGACACGAGCAGTACTTC. Protein sequence: CASSGSGGHEQYF.

This clone was counted a single time. The J gene is TRBJ2-1, the V gene TRBV4-3; D tentatively reads TRBD1 or TRBD2 (6 bases each). The length of the CDR3 is 16 residues. Trimming shortened V by 0 bases and J by 5 bases, and 14 bases separated the two germline ends. The V gene's germline CDR1 is LGHNA and CDR2 YSLEER. The chain's CDR3 is CASSQDGSGANNEQFF. CDR3 sequence (DNA): TGCGCCAGCAGCCAAGATGGGTCGGGGGCCAACAATGAGCAGTTCTTC.

The chain couples TRBV7-9 to TRBJ2-1, with TRBD2 matching over 10 bases. CDR1 SEHNR and CDR2 FQNEAQ come from the germline V gene (reference sequence). J lost 7 bases, V lost 5 bases, and 8 bases had no gene match. This CDR3 spans 15 amino acids. CDR3 amino acids: CASSVTSSGGNEQFF. The CDR3 DNA reads as TGTGCCAGCAGCGTCACCTCTAGCGGGGGTAATGAGCAGTTCTTC.

This chain joins TRBV7-2 and TRBJ1-5; the D is unclear. V lost 5 bases to trimming and J lost 1 base, with 15 bases between them. CDR1 is SGHTA, CDR2 FQGNSA, per germline. The CDR3 is 16 residues long. This chain's CDR3 is CASSDFTVTSNQPQHF. For the CDR3, the DNA is TGTGCCAGCAGCGACTTCACAGTGACGAGCAATCAGCCCCAGCATTTT.

This clone has just one count. V and J are TRBV5-6 and TRBJ2-1; TRBD2 might be the D (6 bases). The CDR3 totals 19 residues. Germline V gene data show CDR1 as SGHDT and CDR2 as YYEEEE. Trimming removed 0 bases at V and 0 bases at J, with 19 bases between. CDR3 region: CASSLGPLRGTRSYNEQFF. In DNA form, the CDR3 reads TGTGCCAGCAGCTTGGGACCTCTTCGGGGGACGCGCTCCTACAATGAGCAGTTCTTC.

V and J are TRBV9 and TRBJ2-1; TRBD1 might be the D (6 bases). Trimming took off 8 bases at V and 6 bases at J, with 15 bases between the two ends. Germline V gene data show CDR1 as SGDLS and CDR2 as YYNGEE. The CDR3 has 13 residues. CDR3 residues: CASGHGTINEQFF. DNA of the CDR3: TGTGCCAGTGGACACGGGACAATCAATGAGCAGTTCTTC.

The rearrangement links TRBV4-1 to TRBJ2-5, with D tentatively TRBD2 (7 bases). Germline CDR1 is MGHRA and CDR2 is YSYEKL. V dropped 3 bases and J dropped 5 bases, with 16 bases sitting between them. The CDR3 is made up of 15 amino acids. Written as DNA, the CDR3 is TGCGCCAGCAGCCAGTCCCCGGGGGGCTATGAGACCCAGTACTTC. This translates into CASSQSPGGYETQYF.

CDR3 in amino acids: CASRIRTGSNSPLHF. Here the CDR3 DNA reads TGTGCCAGCAGGATTCGGACAGGGTCTAATTCACCCCTCCACTTT. The chain joins TRBV7-2 to TRBJ1-6; 8 bases are a match to TRBD1. CDR3 length equals 15 residues. Germline loops: CDR1 SGHTA, CDR2 FQGNSA. V lost 6 bases to trimming and J lost 6 bases; unmatched junction nucleotides: 7.

The rearrangement links TRBV5-1 to TRBJ1-1; D gene unclear. The germline CDR1 and CDR2 sequences are SGHRS and YFSETQ. The CDR3 length is 14 residues. Deletions cut 0 bases from V and 0 bases from J, with 6 bases between. CDR3 sequence reads: CASSLDRMNTEAFF. The CDR3 nucleotides are TGCGCCAGCAGCTTGGATCGGATGAACACTGAAGCTTTCTTT.

The chain is built from TRBV5-1 and TRBJ2-7, with D perhaps TRBD1 (6 bases). This CDR3 is built from 14 residues. Looked up from germline, CDR1 is SGHRS and CDR2 is YFSETQ. V gave up 1 base and J gave up 6 bases, with 14 bases separating them. In nucleotides, the CDR3 is TGCGCCAGCAGCTTGTTATTGGGGGCCGGCGAGCAGTACTTC. Amino acids: CASSLLLGAGEQYF. The whole variable domain, remainder taken from reference TRBV5-1 and TRBJ2-7, is KAGVTQTPRYLIKTRGQQVTLSCSPISGHRSVSWYQQTPGQGLQFLFEYFSETQRNKGNFPGRFSGRQFSNSRSEMNVSTLELGDSALYLCASSLLLGAGEQYFGPGTRLTVT.

The chain joins TRBV10-3 to TRBJ2-5; 9 nucleotides match TRBD1. The CDR3 loop spans 16 amino acids. J lost 4 bases, V lost 0 bases, and 6 bases had no gene match. Looked up from germline, CDR1 is ENHRY and CDR2 is SYGVKD. Here the CDR3 DNA reads TGTGCCATCAGTGAGTCGCTGGACAGGGGAGGAGAGACCCAGTACTTC. Protein sequence: CAISESLDRGGETQYF.

The CDR3: CASSHGGLGNTEAFF. CDR3 DNA sequence: TGTGCCAGCAGTCACGGAGGCCTCGGAAACACTGAAGCTTTCTTT. The chain links TRBV6-5 to TRBJ1-1; D is uncertain. There are 15 residues in the CDR3. V was pared by 5 bases and J by 2 bases, with 15 bases between. The germline CDR1 and CDR2 sequences are MNHEY and SVGAGI.

The CDR3 region is CASSESAGWGTDTQYF. In DNA form, the CDR3 reads TGCGCCAGCAGTGAGTCGGCAGGGTGGGGCACAGATACGCAGTATTTT. The V call is TRBV10-2, the J call TRBJ2-3; a possible D gene is TRBD1 (5 bases). Germline assignment: CDR1 WSHSY and CDR2 SAAADI. The CDR3 consists of 16 residues. Trimming took 0 bases from V and 1 from J, leaving 11 bases between them.

The gene calls are TRBV5-4 and TRBJ2-3; D gene ambiguous. The CDR3 is 12 residues long. The V gene's germline CDR1 is SGHNT and CDR2 YYREEE (reference sequence). Trimming took off 3 bases at V and 1 base at J, with 3 bases between the two ends. CDR3 region: CASSWGTDTQYF. The CDR3 region has the DNA TGTGCCAGCAGCTGGGGCACAGATACGCAGTATTTT.

The chain has TRBV6-6 and TRBJ2-4, with TRBD2 matching 11 bases. With 6 bases clipped from V and 6 bases from J, the junction kept 7 bases outside the gene matches. This CDR3 is built from 15 residues. Germline CDR1 and CDR2: MNHNY and SVGAGI (reference sequence). Written as DNA, the CDR3 is TGTGCCAGCAGCCCACGGCTAGCGGGGGGAAACATTCAGTACTTC. Translating it yields CASSPRLAGGNIQYF.

The V gene is TRBV7-6, the J gene TRBJ2-3; 9 nucleotides agree with TRBD2. The CDR3 runs 16 residues. The germline V gene encodes CDR1 SGHVS and CDR2 FNYEAQ. V shed 0 bases, J shed 8 bases, and the junction held 9 bases outside the gene matches. CDR3 region: CASSLAGASGDVTQYF. In DNA, the CDR3 is TGTGCCAGCAGCTTAGCGGGGGCTAGCGGGGACGTTACGCAGTATTTT.

This clone appeared once. The V gene is TRBV10-3, the J gene TRBJ2-2; 11 bases line up with TRBD2. CDR3 length: 19 amino acids. V gave up 3 bases and J gave up 1 base; unmatched junction bases: 10. CDR1 ENHRY and CDR2 SYGVKD come from the germline V gene. The CDR3 is CAISDPSGGTRLNTGELFF. Written as DNA, the CDR3 is TGTGCCATCAGTGATCCTAGCGGGGGGACTCGCCTGAACACCGGGGAGCTGTTTTTT.